This T cell receptor beta chain was captured in a study of T cells in Graves' hyperthyroidism and ophthalmopathy. Researchers took RNA transcripts and amplified the TCR beta CDR3 regions from them. Initially, a first-round RT-PCR of the TCR CDR3 employed the HTBI primer set. From the multiplex PCR reads, TCRdb called clonotypes with MiXCR, one entry per CDR3 protein. Of hundreds of thousands of distinct CDR3 sequences in the sample, roughly 16% are singletons; the top ten hold around 4%. At least ten counts were recorded for this clonotype. CDR1 and CDR2 (germline): MDHEN, SYDVKM. V was clipped by 7 bases and J by 4 bases, with 10 bases between them. The CDR3 length is 12 residues.

The receptor was isolated from a woman aged 30 to 39 with Graves' hyperthyroidism. Source material: blood. The rearrangement links TRBV28 to TRBJ1-1; no clear D gene. DNA of the CDR3: TGTGCCAGCACCGTAGAGGGCACTGAAGCTTTCTTT. Its translation: CASTVEGTEAFF.